This T cell receptor (beta chain) was found in a study of shared T cell receptors in the human thymus. Germline lookup yields CDR1 SNHLY and CDR2 FYNNEI. The trim removed 2 bases at V and 8 bases at J, leaving 11 bases unmatched. This CDR3 region has 16 residues. Assay used: immunoSEQ multiplex PCR; TCRdb lists only in-frame clones, some missing. This repertoire shows some 640,000 clones, roughly 86% found once; its top ten account for over 0.008%. These data were likewise used in another study, on human thymus T cells.

This TCR was sampled from a boy in the first two years of life with a congenital heart defect. The rearrangement links TRBV2 to TRBJ2-1; 8 bases align to TRBD2. Sequencing was carried out using thymocytes. The CDR3 DNA is TGTGCCAGCAGTGAACGGGGGGGGCGGAAGGTGGATGAGCAGTTCTTC. Translating it yields CASSERGGRKVDEQFF. The whole variable domain, remainder taken from reference TRBV2 and TRBJ2-1, is EPEVTQTPSHQVTQMGQEVILRCVPISNHLYFYWYRQILGQKVEFLVSFYNNEISEKSEIFDDQFSVERPDGSNFTLKIRSTKLEDSAMYFCASSERGGRKVDEQFFGPGTRLTVL.